A selection of T cell receptor beta chains follows, all from one sample in a study of blood T cell repertoires in COVID-19. Generated by immunoSEQ multiplex PCR, the TCRdb table keeps only in-frame clones and is missing some. The repertoire has around 79,000 clones, around 83% of them found once; the top ten carry roughly 5.7%. Specimen: peripheral blood. These TCRs come from a woman aged 60-75 years with acute or convalescent COVID-19. The CDR3 runs from the conserved cysteine through the conserved F or W. Each record gives: V gene, J gene, clone size, D gene, CDR3 protein, CDR3 DNA. The D gene is left open where the match is weak. Only part of the rows carry a size: once, few, many, or a class if the clone is expanded.

TRBV5-6	TRBJ1-2	once	TRBD1	CASRGDSSNYGYTF	TGTGCCAGCAGAGGGGACAGTTCTAACTATGGCTACACCTTC
TRBV24-1	TRBJ1-1	-	TRBD1	CATSDPGQKEAFF	TGTGCCACCAGTGACCCGGGACAGAAAGAAGCTTTCTTT
TRBV7-2	TRBJ2-7	once	-	CASSLVEGQRRHF	TGTGCCAGCAGCTTAGTTGAGGGTCAAAGGAGACACTTC
TRBV4-1	TRBJ2-1	-	-	CASSQDTASYNEQFF	TGCGCCAGCAGCCAAGATACGGCTAGCTACAATGAGCAGTTCTTC
TRBV2	TRBJ2-1	once	TRBD2	CASSEATSGDYNEQFF	TGTGCCAGCAGTGAGGCGACTAGCGGAGACTACAATGAGCAGTTCTTC
TRBV5-6	TRBJ2-1	-	TRBD1	CASRHWTGRDEQFF	TGTGCCAGCAGGCATTGGACAGGGAGAGATGAGCAGTTCTTC
TRBV27	TRBJ2-5	-	-	CASSPNGETQYF	TGTGCCAGCAGTCCCAACGGGGAGACCCAGTACTTC
TRBV2	TRBJ1-5	once	-	CASSSDRSGQPQHF	TGTGCCAGCAGTTCCGACAGGTCGGGGCAGCCCCAGCATTTT
TRBV3-1/TRBV3-2	TRBJ1-2	few	-	CASSQGVSGYYGYTF	TGTGCCAGCAGCCAAGGAGTTAGCGGGTACTATGGCTACACCTTC
TRBV6-5	TRBJ1-1	-	-	CASSTRGESAFF	TGTGCCAGCAGTACCCGGGGGGAATCAGCTTTCTTT
TRBV3-1/TRBV3-2	TRBJ2-7	few	-	CASSQALLYEQYF	TGTGCCAGCAGCCAAGCACTTCTCTACGAGCAGTACTTC
TRBV5-1	TRBJ2-7	-	TRBD2	CASSLVLGGAVYF	TGCGCCAGCAGCTTGGTACTCGGGGGGGCCGTGTACTTC
TRBV19	TRBJ1-2	few	-	CASSPGGRPNYGYTF	TGTGCCAGTAGTCCCGGAGGCAGGCCTAACTATGGCTACACCTTC
TRBV7-9	TRBJ1-4	-	-	CASSLASGANEKLFF	TGTGCCAGCAGCTTAGCTTCGGGAGCTAATGAAAAACTGTTTTTT
TRBV6-6	TRBJ1-6	-	-	CASSYTAENSPLHF	TGTGCCAGCAGTTACACCGCGGAGAATTCACCCCTCCACTTT
TRBV11-2	TRBJ1-2	-	TRBD1	CASSGRTGFDGYTF	TGTGCCAGCAGCGGCCGGACAGGGTTTGATGGCTACACCTTC
TRBV24-1	TRBJ1-1	-	TRBD1	CATSDRTGGPFTEAFF	TGTGCCACCAGTGATAGGACAGGGGGCCCGTTCACTGAAGCTTTCTTT
TRBV6-7	TRBJ1-6	-	-	CASSYTLPGSYNSPLHF	TGTGCCAGCAGTTACACCCTCCCCGGCTCCTATAATTCACCCCTCCACTTT
TRBV18	TRBJ1-5	-	TRBD1	CASSPGTGAPNQPQHF	TGTGCCAGCTCACCCGGGACAGGGGCCCCCAATCAGCCCCAGCATTTT
TRBV9	TRBJ1-2	-	-	CASSVAGTAYGYTF	TGTGCCAGCAGCGTAGCGGGAACAGCCTATGGCTACACCTTC
TRBV30	TRBJ1-4	-	TRBD1	CAWDRGTEKLFF	TGTGCCTGGGACAGGGGGACTGAAAAACTGTTTTTT
TRBV30	TRBJ1-2	-	TRBD1	CAWSRVQGLNYGYTF	TGTGCCTGGAGCCGAGTACAGGGGCTTAACTATGGCTACACCTTC
TRBV5-1	TRBJ2-7	-	TRBD1	CASSDRDRAYEQYF	TGCGCCAGCAGCGACCGGGACAGGGCCTACGAGCAGTACTTC
TRBV5-4	TRBJ2-3	-	TRBD2	CASSHGLAVGTDTQYF	TGTGCCAGCAGCCATGGACTAGCAGTTGGCACAGATACGCAGTATTTT
TRBV6-6	TRBJ1-3	-	-	CASSTGSSGNTIYF	TGTGCCAGCAGTACAGGTTCCTCTGGAAACACCATATATTTT
TRBV10-3	TRBJ1-2	once	-	CAISGGGYGYTF	TGTGCCATCAGTGGAGGTGGCTATGGCTACACCTTC
TRBV24-1	TRBJ1-1	few	-	CATSMGGGRNTEAFF	TGTGCCACCTCCATGGGAGGCGGAAGGAACACTGAAGCTTTCTTT
TRBV6-5	TRBJ1-5	-	TRBD1	CASSGTGREPQHF	TGTGCCAGCAGCGGGACAGGGAGAGAGCCCCAGCATTTT
TRBV3-1/TRBV3-2	TRBJ1-1	-	-	CASSQDSSTEAFF	TGTGCCAGCAGCCAAGATAGTAGCACTGAAGCTTTCTTT
TRBV3-1/TRBV3-2	TRBJ2-7	-	-	CASSQSVWPYEQYF	TGTGCCAGCAGCCAAAGTGTGTGGCCCTACGAGCAGTACTTC
TRBV9	TRBJ2-5	few	-	CASSVEAGMVETQYF	TGTGCCAGCAGCGTAGAGGCAGGGATGGTGGAGACCCAGTACTTC
TRBV5-1	TRBJ2-3	few	-	CASQPAGIDTQYF	TGCGCCAGCCAACCCGCGGGGATTGACACGCAGTATTTT
TRBV5-1	TRBJ2-3	-	-	CASSLPSGSTDTQYF	TGCGCCAGCAGCTTGCCTTCGGGGTCCACAGATACGCAGTATTTT